Shown below are 32 T cell receptor beta chains from a single sample sequenced in a study of Graves' ophthalmopathy and Graves' hyperthyroidism. Amplified TCR beta CDR3 regions were obtained using RNA transcripts as template. The first round was an RT-PCR with HTBI primers, and the second round was a multiplex PCR. TCRdb itself ran the multiplex PCR reads through MiXCR, one entry per CDR3 protein. The sample lists around 590,000 distinct CDR3 sequences; roughly 39% were seen once. The sequencing sample was made of peripheral blood or thyroid tissue (not recorded which). The source of these receptors is an adult man with Graves' hyperthyroidism.

Many counts were recorded for this clonotype. The rearrangement links TRBV7-9 to TRBJ2-7; 11 nucleotides match TRBD1. The ends lost 3 bases at V and 5 bases at J; junction bases unmatched: 3. CDR3 length: 14 amino acids. Germline-derived CDR1 and CDR2 are SEHNR and FQNEAQ (reference sequence). The CDR3 is CASSFRDRGDEQYF. The CDR3 DNA is TGTGCCAGCAGCTTCCGGGACAGGGGGGACGAGCAGTACTTC.

In DNA, the CDR3 is TGTGCCAGCAGCCAAGGGATGGCCCCGGACAGGGGTTACACTGAAGCTTTCTTT. Translation gives CASSQGMAPDRGYTEAFF. The chain links TRBV14 to TRBJ1-1; TRBD1 agrees at 9 bases. This CDR3 region has 18 residues. The J segment lost 3 bases and the V segment lost 1 base, leaving 12 bases of the junction unmatched. The germline V gene has CDR1 SGHDN and CDR2 FVKESK.

This clonotype was picked up a small number of times. The gene calls are TRBV6-1 and TRBJ2-7; the D is unclear. CDR1 MNHNS and CDR2 SASEGT come from the germline V gene. The CDR3 runs 15 residues. Trimming removed 3 bases at V and 2 bases at J, with 14 bases between. This CDR3 reads CASSDRTGRAYEQYF. CDR3 coding DNA: TGTGCCAGCAGTGACCGCACCGGACGGGCCTACGAGCAGTACTTC.

As for this clonotype: A read error is possible here, since a much larger clone lies one base away. The chain has TRBV6-5 and TRBJ1-3; the D is unclear. Trimming removed 8 bases from V and 0 bases from J, with 8 bases in between. Germline V gene lookup returns CDR1 MNHEY and CDR2 SVGAGI. CDR3 length equals 13 residues. The CDR3 sequence: CASGGSSGNTIYF. Written as DNA, the CDR3 is TGTGCCAGCGGAGGCAGCTCTGGAAACACCATATATTTT.

This chain uses TRBV19 with TRBJ2-2; D remains unclear. This CDR3 spans 14 amino acids. Looked up from germline, CDR1 is LNHDA and CDR2 is SQIVND (reference sequence). V lost 5 bases, J lost 6 bases, and 13 bases lay in between. The CDR3, as DNA: TGTGCCAGTAGTCTACGACCGGCCCCCGGGGAGCTGTTTTTT. It is translated as CASSLRPAPGELFF. Full variable domain (remainder filled in from reference TRBV19 and TRBJ2-2): DGGITQSPKYLFRKEGQNVTLSCEQNLNHDAMYWYRQDPGQGLRLIYYSQIVNDFQKGDIAEGYSVSREKKESFPLTVTSAQKNPTAFYLCASSLRPAPGELFFGEGSRLTVL.

J is TRBJ1-6 and V is TRBV7-9, with D tentatively TRBD1 (5 bases). The germline CDR1 and CDR2 sequences are SEHNR and FQNEAQ (reference sequence). Trimming cost V 7 bases and J 7 bases, with 11 bases left between them. The CDR3 spans 13 residues. This CDR3 is CASMRGENSPLHF. The CDR3, as DNA: TGTGCCAGCATGCGGGGGGAGAATTCACCCCTCCACTTT.

The rearrangement links TRBV7-9 to TRBJ2-5, with 11 bases identical to TRBD1. The germline V gene has CDR1 SEHNR and CDR2 FQNEAQ (reference sequence). The CDR3 runs 19 residues. J gave up 4 bases and V 6 bases, and 19 bases lay outside the gene matches. This chain's CDR3 is CASSSGTGGFYSAPETQYF. The CDR3 DNA reads as TGTGCCAGCAGTTCCGGGACAGGGGGATTCTACAGCGCCCCAGAGACCCAGTACTTC.

In this sample, this clonotype turned up once. V usage is TRBV19 and J usage is TRBJ1-1; 7 bases line up with TRBD1. The CDR3 runs 13 residues. CDR1 is LNHDA, CDR2 SQIVND, per germline (reference sequence). The V segment lost 5 bases and the J segment 7 bases; nucleotides outside the gene matches: 7. The CDR3 region has the DNA TGTGCCAGTAGTCAAGTACAGGGGAATGAAGCTTTCTTT. Translating gives CASSQVQGNEAFF. Drawing the rest from reference TRBV19 and TRBJ1-1, the complete variable domain is DGGITQSPKYLFRKEGQNVTLSCEQNLNHDAMYWYRQDPGQGLRLIYYSQIVNDFQKGDIAEGYSVSREKKESFPLTVTSAQKNPTAFYLCASSQVQGNEAFFGQGTRLTVV.

The V gene is TRBV7-9, the J gene TRBJ2-7; 15 nucleotides line up with TRBD2. The V gene's germline CDR1 is SEHNR and CDR2 FQNEAQ (reference sequence). The J segment lost 5 bases and the V segment lost 11 bases, leaving 7 bases of the junction unmatched. CDR3 size: 14 residues. The CDR3 reads CAGTGTSGGHEQYF. CDR3 in DNA: TGTGCCGGAACCGGGACTAGCGGGGGGCACGAGCAGTACTTC.

The chain employs TRBV24-1 and TRBJ2-7, with TRBD2 matching over 10 bases. The DNA end lines up better with TRBJ2-5; the J call may be wrong. The CDR3 runs to 11 residues. Per the germline V gene, CDR1 is KGHDR and CDR2 is SFDVKD. The CDR3 coding sequence is TGTGCCAGCAGCGGGGGGGCGACCCAGTACTTC. It encodes CASSGGATQYF.

This chain joins TRBV11-2 and TRBJ2-5, with D perhaps matching TRBD1 or TRBD2 (5 bases each). The germline V gene encodes CDR1 SGHAT and CDR2 FQNNGV. This CDR3 is built from 16 residues. Trimming removed 2 bases from V and 0 bases from J, with 13 bases in between. CDR3 coding DNA: TGTGCCAGCAGCTTAAGGGGACCACCGGACCAAGAGACCCAGTACTTC. It specifies CASSLRGPPDQETQYF.

This clonotype has only a few counts. Since the CDR3 does not end with the conserved phenylalanine or tryptophan, this likely comes from a read error. It is unclear where the CDR3 begins or ends on the DNA, so no DNA is shown, and the CDR3 is as TCRdb lists it. CDR3 sequence: CASSLHGGT. The rearrangement links TRBV7-8 to TRBJ2-7; TRBD1 is taken as the D call from the table, unchecked against the DNA. Both ends counted, the CDR3 spans 9 residues. Germline CDR1 is SGHVS and CDR2 is FQNEAQ.

The chain links TRBV20-1 to TRBJ2-3; either TRBD1 or TRBD2 may supply D (5 bases each). With 6 bases removed from V and 5 bases from J, the gap between germline ends came to 15 bases. Per the germline V gene, CDR1 is DFQATT and CDR2 is SNEGSKA (reference sequence). The CDR3 spans 13 residues. The CDR3 sequence is CSAPGPTLDTQYF. The CDR3 DNA follows: TGCAGTGCCCCGGGGCCTACACTAGATACGCAGTATTTT.

The CDR3 nucleotides are TGTGCCAGCAGGCCCGTGGTCCTAGAGACCCAGTACTTC. Translation gives CASRPVVLETQYF. This sequence joins TRBV27 and TRBJ2-5; D not resolved. Trimming cost V 6 bases and J 4 bases, with 12 bases left between them. Germline assignment: CDR1 MNHEY and CDR2 SMNVEV (reference sequence). There are 13 residues in the CDR3.

The chain recombines TRBV5-4 with TRBJ2-5, with 9 bases that match TRBD2. This CDR3 contains 17 residues. Trimming removed 0 bases from V and 2 bases from J; junction bases left unmatched: 8. Germline loops: CDR1 SGHNT, CDR2 YYREEE (reference sequence). This chain's CDR3 is CASSLALAGPGQETQYF. Here the CDR3 DNA reads TGTGCCAGCAGCTTGGCTCTAGCGGGACCAGGGCAAGAGACCCAGTACTTC.

In regard to this clonotype: The junction departs from the called germline gene at one end, perhaps through a read error. This chain links TRBV10-3 with TRBJ2-1; D gene ambiguous. The CDR3 has 12 amino acids. CDR1 and CDR2 (germline): ENHRY, SYGVKD. The CDR3 reads CAINESSDEQFF. CDR3 in DNA: TGTGCCATCAATGAGTCAAGTGACGAGCAGTTCTTC.

This clonotype has just a few counts. The chain couples TRBV9 to TRBJ1-1; D ambiguous. The germline V gene has CDR1 SGDLS and CDR2 YYNGEE. Trimming pared 0 bases from V and 4 bases from J, leaving 10 bases between. This CDR3 is 14 amino acids long. CDR3 DNA sequence: TGTGCCAGCAGCGTAGCGTTGGGTGGCACTGAAGCTTTCTTT. It specifies CASSVALGGTEAFF. Together with reference TRBV9 and TRBJ1-1, the CDR3 gives the full variable domain: DSGVTQTPKHLITATGQRVTLRCSPRSGDLSVYWYQQSLDQGLQFLIQYYNGEERAKGNILERFSAQQFPDLHSELNLSSLELGDSALYFCASSVALGGTEAFFGQGTRLTVV.

This clonotype occurred once. The genes are TRBV27 and TRBJ1-1; 7 bases line up with TRBD1. The trim removed 3 bases at V and 4 bases at J, leaving 14 bases unmatched. CDR1 and CDR2 from the germline V gene are MNHEY and SMNVEV (reference sequence). The CDR3 length is 17 residues. The CDR3 reads CASSFRAQQGQSTEAFF. CDR3 bases: TGTGCCAGCAGTTTTAGGGCTCAACAGGGGCAAAGCACTGAAGCTTTCTTT.

This clonotype was seen ten or more times. The chain combines TRBV6-5 with TRBJ1-5; a weak D match, TRBD1 (5 bases). The CDR3 is 14 amino acids. Per germline, CDR1 MNHEY and CDR2 SVGAGI. The ends were cut back, 6 bases at V and 0 bases at J, with 9 bases in the middle. This chain's CDR3 is CASSQGYSNQPQHF. CDR3 nucleotide sequence: TGTGCCAGCAGCCAGGGTTATAGCAATCAGCCCCAGCATTTT.

The sample holds a few counts of this clonotype. The J gene is TRBJ2-3, the V gene TRBV20-1; D unresolved. Trimming shortened V by 6 bases and J by 0 bases, and 19 bases separated the two germline ends. In germline, CDR1 is DFQATT, CDR2 SNEGSKA (reference sequence). The CDR3 totals 16 residues. CDR3 bases: TGCAGTGCACCGAAAAGTTTAATCCCTAGCACAGATACGCAGTATTTT. Protein sequence: CSAPKSLIPSTDTQYF.

This chain joins TRBV20-1 and TRBJ1-5, with D perhaps TRBD1 (5 bases). The V end lost 6 bases, the J end lost 7 bases, and 19 bases lay between the germline ends. The CDR3 has 14 amino acids. From germline, CDR1 is DFQATT and CDR2 SNEGSKA (reference sequence). This CDR3 is CSAAGGEDEQPQHF. The CDR3 DNA reads as TGCAGTGCCGCGGGAGGGGAGGACGAGCAGCCCCAGCATTTT.

The V gene is TRBV7-6, the J gene TRBJ1-5; TRBD1 matches 7 bases. The CDR3 loop spans 15 amino acids. Germline V gene data show CDR1 as SGHVS and CDR2 as FNYEAQ. With V trimmed by 9 bases and J by 0 bases, 8 bases remained unmatched. CDR3 in amino acids: CASDPGDSSNQPQHF. The CDR3 DNA reads as TGTGCCAGTGATCCCGGGGACAGTAGCAATCAGCCCCAGCATTTT.

This clonotype was counted at least ten times. The chain's CDR3 is CASSLLVWDRLHNKFNEKLFF. CDR3 in DNA: TGTGCCAGCAGCTTACTCGTTTGGGACAGACTACACAACAAATTTAATGAAAAACTGTTTTTT. The rearrangement uses TRBV7-9 and TRBJ1-4, with 7 bases aligning to TRBD1. The CDR3 length is 21 residues. Germline V gene sequence: CDR1 SEHNR, CDR2 FQNEAQ (reference sequence). J was trimmed by 4 bases and V by 2 bases; bases with no gene match: 22.

The chain has TRBV18 and TRBJ1-3; D is unresolved. Germline-derived CDR1 and CDR2 are KGHSH and LQKENI. This CDR3 spans 13 amino acids. V lost 6 bases and J lost 4, with 10 bases in between. CDR3 sequence (DNA): TGTGCCAGCTCTAACCGGGAAGGAAACACCATATATTTT. Translated: CASSNREGNTIYF.

This clonotype appeared many times. This rearrangement joins TRBV6-6 to TRBJ1-6, with D possibly TRBD1 on 6 matching bases. Germline CDR1 and CDR2: MNHNY and SVGAGI (reference sequence). V lost 7 bases and J lost 7, with 20 bases in between. The CDR3 length is 16 residues. Here the CDR3 DNA reads TGTGCCAGCATCTTCCTGACAGGTTCGTTGAATTCACCCCTCCACTTT. This sequence encodes CASIFLTGSLNSPLHF.

The chain employs TRBV10-2 and TRBJ1-1; TRBD1 aligns across 9 bases. The CDR3 runs 17 residues. From germline, CDR1 is WSHSY and CDR2 SAAADI. With V trimmed by 6 bases and J by 0 bases, 11 bases remained unmatched. The CDR3 nucleotides read TGCGCCAGCAGCTTGGTGGGGACAGGGCTGATGAACACTGAAGCTTTCTTT. Residues: CASSLVGTGLMNTEAFF.

Turning to this clonotype: Since a much larger clone is just one base distant, this may be a read error. This chain joins TRBV10-3 and TRBJ1-6; possible D gene TRBD1, 6 bases. Germline V CDR1 and CDR2: ENHRY, SYGVKD. CDR3 length: 14 amino acids. With 7 bases removed from V and 4 bases from J, the gap between germline ends came to 11 bases. The CDR3: CAINLGQYNSPLHF. The CDR3 region has the DNA TGTGCCATCAACCTAGGACAGTATAATTCACCCCTCCACTTT.

The rearrangement joins TRBV19 to TRBJ1-2, with D perhaps matching TRBD1 (5 bases). Trimming took off 7 bases at V and 7 bases at J, with 19 bases between the two ends. Germline assignment: CDR1 LNHDA and CDR2 SQIVND (reference sequence). This CDR3 region has 14 residues. CDR3 bases: TGTGCCAGTACCCTAAGAGGGGCATCGACTGGCTACACCTTC. Protein: CASTLRGASTGYTF.

This clonotype was found many times. This rearrangement joins TRBV6-5 to TRBJ2-5; D possibly corresponds to TRBD1 (6 bases). CDR3 size: 13 residues. Trimming cost V 7 bases and J 2 bases, with 11 bases left between them. Germline V gene sequence: CDR1 MNHEY, CDR2 SVGAGI. The CDR3 reads CASMGANQETQYF. The CDR3 DNA is TGTGCCAGCATGGGGGCTAATCAAGAGACCCAGTACTTC.

This chain connects TRBV7-2 to TRBJ2-7; TRBD1 or TRBD2 may be the D gene (5 bases each). The CDR3 runs to 15 residues. Germline assignment: CDR1 SGHTA and CDR2 FQGNSA. V was trimmed by 2 bases and J by 5 bases, leaving 16 bases between them. The chain's CDR3 is CASSLQGGSRNEQYF. The CDR3, as DNA: TGTGCCAGCAGCTTACAGGGTGGGAGTAGGAACGAGCAGTACTTC.

This clonotype was seen many times. The chain joins TRBV7-8 to TRBJ2-2; no reliable D call. V was trimmed by 11 bases and J by 5 bases, leaving 15 bases between them. The CDR3 extends over 13 amino acids. Germline CDR1 SGHVS, CDR2 FQNEAQ. The CDR3 DNA sequence: TGTGCCTCGAGTCCAGTAGTTACCGGGGAGCTGTTTTTT. Amino acid sequence: CASSPVVTGELFF.

This clonotype has at least ten counts. This rearrangement joins TRBV11-2 to TRBJ2-5; TRBD1 matches 8 bases. Germline V gene data show CDR1 as SGHAT and CDR2 as FQNNGV. J lost 1 base, V lost 5 bases, and 6 bases had no gene match. The CDR3 is made up of 15 amino acids. CDR3 DNA: TGTGCCAGCAGCCGCACGGACAGGGCCCAAGAGACCCAGTACTTC. Its translation is CASSRTDRAQETQYF. Combining the CDR3 with reference TRBV11-2 and TRBJ2-5 gives the whole variable domain EAGVAQSPRYKIIEKRQSVAFWCNPISGHATLYWYQQILGQGPKLLIQFQNNGVVDDSQLPKDRFSAERLKGVDSTLKIQPAKLEDSAVYLCASSRTDRAQETQYFGPGTRLLVL.